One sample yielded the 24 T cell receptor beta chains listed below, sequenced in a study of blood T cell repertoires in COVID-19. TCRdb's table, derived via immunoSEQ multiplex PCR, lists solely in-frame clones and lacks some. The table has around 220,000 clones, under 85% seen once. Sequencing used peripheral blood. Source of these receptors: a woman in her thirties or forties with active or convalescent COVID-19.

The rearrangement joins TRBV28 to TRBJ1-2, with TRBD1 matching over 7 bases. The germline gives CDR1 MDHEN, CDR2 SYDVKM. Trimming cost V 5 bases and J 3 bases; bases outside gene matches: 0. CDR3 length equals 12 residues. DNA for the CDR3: TGTGCCAGCAGTACAGGGGACTATGGCTACACCTTC. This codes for CASSTGDYGYTF.

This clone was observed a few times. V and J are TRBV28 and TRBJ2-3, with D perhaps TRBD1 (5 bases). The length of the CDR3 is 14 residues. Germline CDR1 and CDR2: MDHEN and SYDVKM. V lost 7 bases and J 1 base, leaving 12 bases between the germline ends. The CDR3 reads CASTQGFGTDTQYF. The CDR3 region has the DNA TGTGCCAGCACCCAGGGATTCGGCACAGATACGCAGTATTTT.

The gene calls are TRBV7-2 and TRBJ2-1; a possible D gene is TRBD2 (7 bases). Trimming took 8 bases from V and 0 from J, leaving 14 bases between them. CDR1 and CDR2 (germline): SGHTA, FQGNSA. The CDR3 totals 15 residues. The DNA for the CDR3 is TGTGCCAGCGGGGGGGGCCCGAGCTCCTACAATGAGCAGTTCTTC. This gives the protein CASGGGPSSYNEQFF.

This CDR3 reads CASSRGRGGVYNEQFF. In DNA form, the CDR3 reads TGTGCCAGCAGTCGAGGACGGGGGGGAGTATACAATGAGCAGTTCTTC. The chain links TRBV2 to TRBJ2-1; 8 bases fit TRBD2. V trimming: 5 bases; J trimming: 4 bases; junction bases outside the gene matches: 10. The CDR3 covers 16 residues. CDR1 is SNHLY and CDR2 is FYNNEI in the germline V gene.

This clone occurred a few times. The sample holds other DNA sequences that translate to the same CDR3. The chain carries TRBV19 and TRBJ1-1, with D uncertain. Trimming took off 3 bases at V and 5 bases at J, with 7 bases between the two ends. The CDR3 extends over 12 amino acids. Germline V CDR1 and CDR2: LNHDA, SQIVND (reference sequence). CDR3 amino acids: CASSIGRTEAFF. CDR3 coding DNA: TGTGCCAGTAGTATTGGTCGGACTGAAGCTTTCTTT.

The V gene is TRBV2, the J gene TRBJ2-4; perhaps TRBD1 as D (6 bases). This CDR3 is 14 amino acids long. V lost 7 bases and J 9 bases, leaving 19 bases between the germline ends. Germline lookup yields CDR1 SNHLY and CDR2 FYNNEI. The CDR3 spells CASKTGLELSIQYF. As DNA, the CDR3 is TGTGCCAGCAAAACAGGGTTAGAACTGAGCATTCAGTACTTC.

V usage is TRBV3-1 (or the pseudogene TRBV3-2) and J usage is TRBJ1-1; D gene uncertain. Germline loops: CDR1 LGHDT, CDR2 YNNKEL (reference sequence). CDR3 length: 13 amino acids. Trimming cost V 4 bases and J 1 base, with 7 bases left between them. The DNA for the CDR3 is TGTGCCAGCAGCCCTACAGAGAACACTGAAGCTTTCTTT. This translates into CASSPTENTEAFF.

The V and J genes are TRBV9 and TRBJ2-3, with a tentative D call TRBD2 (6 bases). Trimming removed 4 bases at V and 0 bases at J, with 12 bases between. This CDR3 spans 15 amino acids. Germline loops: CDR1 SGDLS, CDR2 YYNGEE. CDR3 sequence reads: CASSPGLDSTDTQYF. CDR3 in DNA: TGTGCCAGCAGCCCGGGACTCGATAGCACAGATACGCAGTATTTT.

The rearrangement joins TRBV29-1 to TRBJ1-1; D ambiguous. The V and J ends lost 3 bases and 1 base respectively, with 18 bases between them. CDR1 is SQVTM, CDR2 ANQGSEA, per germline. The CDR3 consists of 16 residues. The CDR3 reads CSVDKGAGISNTEAFF. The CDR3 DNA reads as TGCAGCGTTGATAAGGGCGCCGGGATTTCGAACACTGAAGCTTTCTTT.

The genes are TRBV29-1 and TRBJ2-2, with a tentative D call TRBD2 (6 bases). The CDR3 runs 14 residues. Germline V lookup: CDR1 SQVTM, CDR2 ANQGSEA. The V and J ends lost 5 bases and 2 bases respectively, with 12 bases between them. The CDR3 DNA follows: TGCAGCGTTCCGGGACTCCTAAACACCGGGGAGCTGTTTTTT. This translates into CSVPGLLNTGELFF.

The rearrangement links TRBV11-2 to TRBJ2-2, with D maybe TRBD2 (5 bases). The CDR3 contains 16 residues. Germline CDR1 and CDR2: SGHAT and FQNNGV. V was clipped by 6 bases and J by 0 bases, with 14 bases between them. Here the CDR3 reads CASSEQRNANTGELFF. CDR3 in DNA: TGTGCCAGCAGTGAGCAGCGGAACGCGAACACCGGGGAGCTGTTTTTT.

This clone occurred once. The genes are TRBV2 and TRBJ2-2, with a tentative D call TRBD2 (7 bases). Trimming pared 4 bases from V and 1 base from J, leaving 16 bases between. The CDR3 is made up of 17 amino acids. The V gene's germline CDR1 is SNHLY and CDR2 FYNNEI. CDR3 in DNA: TGTGCCAGCAGTGCTCCGGGGGGCTTCCGGAACACCGGGGAGCTGTTTTTT. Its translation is CASSAPGGFRNTGELFF.

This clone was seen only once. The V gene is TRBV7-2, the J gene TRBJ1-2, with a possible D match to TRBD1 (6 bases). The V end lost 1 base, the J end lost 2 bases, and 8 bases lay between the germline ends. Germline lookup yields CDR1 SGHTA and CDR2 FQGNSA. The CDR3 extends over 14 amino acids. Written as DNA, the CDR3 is TGTGCCAGCAGCTTAGATACAGGGAACTATGGCTACACCTTC. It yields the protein CASSLDTGNYGYTF. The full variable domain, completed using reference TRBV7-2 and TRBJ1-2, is GAGVSQSPSNKVTEKGKDVELRCDPISGHTALYWYRQSLGQGLEFLIYFQGNSAPDKSGLPSDRFSAERTGGSVSTLTIQRTQQEDSAVYLCASSLDTGNYGYTFGSGTRLTVV.

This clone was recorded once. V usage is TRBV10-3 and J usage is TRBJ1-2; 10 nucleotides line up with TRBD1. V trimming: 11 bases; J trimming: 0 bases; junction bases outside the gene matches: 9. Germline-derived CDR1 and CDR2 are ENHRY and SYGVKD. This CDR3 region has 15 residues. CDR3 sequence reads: CASSGQGPANYGYTF. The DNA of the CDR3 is TGTGCCTCCTCGGGACAGGGGCCGGCTAACTATGGCTACACCTTC.

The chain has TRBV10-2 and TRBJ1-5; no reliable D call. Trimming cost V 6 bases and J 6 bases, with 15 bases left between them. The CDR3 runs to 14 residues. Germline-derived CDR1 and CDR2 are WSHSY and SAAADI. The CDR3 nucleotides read TGCGCCAGCAGGAGGGCCGCCGTGGGTCAGCCCCAGCATTTT. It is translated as CASRRAAVGQPQHF.

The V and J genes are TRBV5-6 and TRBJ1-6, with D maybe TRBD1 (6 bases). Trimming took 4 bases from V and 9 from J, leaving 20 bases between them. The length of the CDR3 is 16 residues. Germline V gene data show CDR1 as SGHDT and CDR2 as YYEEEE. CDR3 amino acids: CASSPDGGAASSPLHF. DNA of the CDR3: TGTGCCAGCAGCCCTGACGGGGGGGCTGCGAGTTCACCCCTCCACTTT.

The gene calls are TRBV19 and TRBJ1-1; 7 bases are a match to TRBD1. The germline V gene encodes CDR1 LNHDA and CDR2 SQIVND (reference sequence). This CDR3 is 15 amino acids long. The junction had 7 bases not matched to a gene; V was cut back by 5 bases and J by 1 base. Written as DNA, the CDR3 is TGTGCCAGTAGTCCCCAGGGACAGAGGAACACTGAAGCTTTCTTT. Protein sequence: CASSPQGQRNTEAFF. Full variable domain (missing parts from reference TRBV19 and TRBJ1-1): DGGITQSPKYLFRKEGQNVTLSCEQNLNHDAMYWYRQDPGQGLRLIYYSQIVNDFQKGDIAEGYSVSREKKESFPLTVTSAQKNPTAFYLCASSPQGQRNTEAFFGQGTRLTVV.

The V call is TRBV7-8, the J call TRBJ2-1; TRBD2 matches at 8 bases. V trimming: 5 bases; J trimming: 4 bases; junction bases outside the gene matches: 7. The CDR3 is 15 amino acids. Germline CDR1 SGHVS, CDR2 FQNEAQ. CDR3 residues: CASSLPGGSYNEQFF. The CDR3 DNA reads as TGTGCCAGCAGCCTCCCGGGGGGGTCATACAATGAGCAGTTCTTC.

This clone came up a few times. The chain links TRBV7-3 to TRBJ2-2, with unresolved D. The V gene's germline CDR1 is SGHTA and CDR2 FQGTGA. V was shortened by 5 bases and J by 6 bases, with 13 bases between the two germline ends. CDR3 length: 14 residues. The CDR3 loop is CASSPGLSPGELFF. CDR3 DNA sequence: TGTGCCAGCAGCCCCGGTCTCTCTCCCGGGGAGCTGTTTTTT.

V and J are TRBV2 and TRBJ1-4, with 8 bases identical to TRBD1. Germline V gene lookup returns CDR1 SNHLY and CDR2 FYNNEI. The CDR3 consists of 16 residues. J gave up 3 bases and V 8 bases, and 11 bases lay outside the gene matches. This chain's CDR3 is CASYSRQGFSNEKLFF. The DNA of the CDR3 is TGTGCCAGCTACTCTCGACAGGGGTTTTCTAATGAAAAACTGTTTTTT.

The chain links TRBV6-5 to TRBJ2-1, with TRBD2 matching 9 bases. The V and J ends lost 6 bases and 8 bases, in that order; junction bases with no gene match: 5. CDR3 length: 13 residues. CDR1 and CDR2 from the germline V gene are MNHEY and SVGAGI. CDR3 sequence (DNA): TGTGCCAGCAGGCTGACTAGCGGCGATGAGCAGTTCTTC. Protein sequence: CASRLTSGDEQFF.

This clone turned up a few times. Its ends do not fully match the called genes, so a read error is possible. The CDR3 region has the DNA TGTGCCAGTAGTGACAGGGCAAATCAGCCCCAGCATTTT. Its translation: CASSDRANQPQHF. The chain employs TRBV6-1 and TRBJ1-5; 7 bases fit TRBD1. The CDR3 has 13 residues. Germline V lookup: CDR1 MNHNS, CDR2 SASEGT.

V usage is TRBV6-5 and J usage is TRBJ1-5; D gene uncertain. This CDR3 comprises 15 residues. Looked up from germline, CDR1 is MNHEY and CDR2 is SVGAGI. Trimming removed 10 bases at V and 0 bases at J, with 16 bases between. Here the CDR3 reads CATRTGGNSNQPQHF. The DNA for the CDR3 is TGTGCCACCCGAACGGGAGGAAATAGCAATCAGCCCCAGCATTTT.

The CDR3 nucleotides are TGTGCCAGGGGCACATGGGTAGGGAGGAACACTGAAGCTTTCTTT. Amino acids: CARGTWVGRNTEAFF. The V and J genes are TRBV14 and TRBJ1-1; D gene unclear. CDR1 SGHDN and CDR2 FVKESK come from the germline V gene. Trimming took off 9 bases at V and 1 base at J, with 18 bases between the two ends. The CDR3 contains 15 residues.